The 32 T cell receptor beta chains presented below share a single source sample, sequenced in a study of identical twins. TCRdb re-analysed the 5' RACE reads in MiXCR, keeping a single row per CDR3 protein. Altogether about 280,000 distinct CDR3 sequences are present, around 8.8% being singletons, with the ten largest covering more than 2%. A further study also used this sample, focusing on yellow fever vaccine responses in identical twins.

Material: memory (CD45RO+) T cells sorted from blood. The receptors derive from a woman under 30 in good health.

This chain connects TRBV6-2 or TRBV6-3 to TRBJ2-2; D not certain. The germline V gene encodes CDR1 MNHEY and CDR2 SVGEGT. V shed 2 bases and J shed 2 bases, with 3 bases lying between them. CDR3 length: 13 amino acids. CDR3 protein: CASSYVNTGELFF. The CDR3 DNA reads TGTGCCAGCAGTTACGTTAACACCGGGGAGCTGTTTTTT.

A remark on this clonotype: A clone one base away is much larger, so this may be a read error. The V call is TRBV5-1, the J call TRBJ2-5; possibly TRBD2 for D (5 bases). CDR1 and CDR2 from the germline V gene are SGHRS and YFSETQ. This CDR3 is 13 amino acids long. The germline V and J ends were trimmed by 6 bases and 2 bases, with 11 bases remaining between them. The CDR3: CASITGSQETQYF. The CDR3 bases are TGCGCCAGCATCACGGGGTCACAAGAGACCCAGTACTTC.

The V gene is TRBV3-1, the J gene TRBJ1-2; perhaps TRBD1 as D (5 bases). This CDR3 has 15 residues. Per germline, CDR1 LGHDT and CDR2 YNNKEL (reference sequence). The V end was cut by 0 bases, the J end by 5 bases, with 13 bases between. The CDR3 DNA reads TGTGCCAGCAGCCAAGAAGGGGCAGGCTCTTATGGCTACACCTTC. It specifies CASSQEGAGSYGYTF.

This clonotype was detected ten times or more. A read error may produce the germline difference seen at one junction end. The gene calls are TRBV6-1 and TRBJ1-1; no reliable D call. There are 15 residues in the CDR3. The germline CDR1 and CDR2 sequences are MNHNS and SASEGT. The DNA for the CDR3 is TGTGCCAGCAGCGAAGGAAATGGGCCATACACTGAAGCTTTCTTT. This encodes CASSEGNGPYTEAFF.

This clonotype was counted only a few times. The chain links TRBV28 to TRBJ2-5; no clear D. Germline lookup yields CDR1 MDHEN and CDR2 SYDVKM. The CDR3 has 14 residues. The V end lost 7 bases, the J end lost 5 bases, and 17 bases lay between the germline ends. CDR3 sequence: CASNSRGGRETQYF. The CDR3 DNA sequence: TGTGCCAGCAACTCGCGAGGTGGGCGGGAGACCCAGTACTTC.

This clonotype showed up many times. The chain couples TRBV7-9 to TRBJ2-3, with TRBD2 as a possible D gene (6 bases). CDR1 is SEHNR and CDR2 is FQNEAQ in the germline V gene (reference sequence). The V end lost 5 bases, the J end lost 3 bases, and 12 bases lay between the germline ends. This CDR3 is built from 14 residues. DNA for the CDR3: TGTGCCAGCAGCCCTAATGCGGGGACAGATACGCAGTATTTT. This gives the protein CASSPNAGTDTQYF.

The rearrangement links TRBV20-1 to TRBJ2-5; 7 bases agree with TRBD2. The junction had 6 bases not matched to a gene; V was cut back by 6 bases and J by 2 bases. Germline lookup yields CDR1 DFQATT and CDR2 SNEGSKA (reference sequence). The CDR3 runs to 13 residues. CDR3 region: CSAQAGVQETQYF. CDR3 DNA: TGCAGTGCACAGGCGGGGGTACAAGAGACCCAGTACTTC.

This clonotype was counted between two and nine times. The chain combines TRBV5-6 with TRBJ1-6, with 10 nucleotides matching TRBD1. The trim removed 4 bases at V and 10 bases at J, leaving 8 bases unmatched. The CDR3 has 15 residues. Germline values: CDR1 SGHDT, CDR2 YYEEEE. The CDR3 sequence: CASSRRQGAGSPLHF. The CDR3 bases are TGTGCCAGCAGCAGGCGACAGGGGGCGGGATCACCCCTCCACTTT.

This clonotype was recorded a few times. The CDR3 sequence: CSARGRKNTEAFF. The CDR3 bases are TGCAGTGCTAGGGGGCGGAAGAACACTGAAGCTTTCTTT. This chain links TRBV20-1 with TRBJ1-1; a possible D gene is TRBD1 (5 bases). Trimming stripped 3 bases from V and 1 base from J, with 9 bases between. The germline V gene has CDR1 DFQATT and CDR2 SNEGSKA (reference sequence). This CDR3 is built from 13 residues.

A note on this clonotype: A read error may explain this, as a much larger clone is one base away. V gene TRBV10-3 combines with J gene TRBJ2-1, with TRBD2 as a possible D gene (5 bases). The CDR3 length is 11 residues. Germline lookup yields CDR1 ENHRY and CDR2 SYGVKD. The CDR3 protein is CPISGGSSSFF. As DNA, the CDR3 is TGTCCCATCAGTGGTGGGAGTTCCTCGTTCTTC.

This clonotype was counted only a few times. CDR3 DNA: TGTGCCAGCAGCCCTACTAACTCTCCGGGGGGAGAGCAGTTCTTC. It specifies CASSPTNSPGGEQFF. The genes are TRBV3-1 and TRBJ2-1; the match to TRBD2 covers 7 bases. The CDR3 has 15 residues. Germline values: CDR1 LGHDT, CDR2 YNNKEL (reference sequence). V was pared by 4 bases and J by 10 bases, with 13 bases of the junction left unmatched.

This clonotype has more than one count but fewer than ten. The chain uses TRBV24-1 and TRBJ2-3, with D maybe TRBD1 (6 bases). Germline CDR1 is KGHDR and CDR2 is SFDVKD. The CDR3 spans 15 residues. V was pared by 3 bases and J by 0 bases, with 9 bases between. The CDR3 sequence is CATSDQGPSTDTQYF. The CDR3 coding sequence is TGTGCCACCAGTGATCAGGGGCCAAGCACAGATACGCAGTATTTT.

The chain joins TRBV19 to TRBJ2-3; D is unresolved. The V end lost 8 bases, the J end lost 2 bases, and 8 bases lay between the germline ends. CDR1 LNHDA and CDR2 SQIVND come from the germline V gene (reference sequence). The CDR3 sequence is 12 residues long. The CDR3 is CASGLITDTQYF. The CDR3 nucleotides read TGTGCCAGTGGTCTAATCACAGATACGCAGTATTTT.

Details on this clonotype: A much larger clone is a single base away; this may be a read error. Likely a read error: the CDR3 ends without its conserved phenylalanine or tryptophan. This rearrangement joins TRBV12-3 or TRBV12-4 to TRBJ2-5, with D possibly TRBD2 on 6 matching bases. Trimming cost V 6 bases and J 2 bases, with 19 bases left between them. The CDR3 contains 16 residues. DNA of the CDR3: TGTGCCAGCAGCACTAACCATAGGGCGGGACAAGAGACCCAGTACCTC. This sequence encodes CASSTNHRAGQETQYL.

This clonotype was recorded a few times. The chain has TRBV6-5 and TRBJ2-3, with TRBD2 matching over 8 bases. The CDR3 consists of 16 residues. Germline V gene data show CDR1 as MNHEY and CDR2 as SVGAGI. V gave up 0 bases and J gave up 4 bases; unmatched junction bases: 6. The CDR3 nucleotides read TGTGCCAGCAGTTACTCAGGGACTAGTGGGCCAGATACGCAGTATTTT. This gives the protein CASSYSGTSGPDTQYF.

This chain links TRBV18 with TRBJ1-6; 8 bases agree with TRBD1. This CDR3 has 15 residues. The V gene's germline CDR1 is KGHSH and CDR2 LQKENI. V was pared by 4 bases and J by 7 bases, with 6 bases of the junction left unmatched. The CDR3 DNA follows: TGTGCCAGCTCACTACGTCAGGGGGCCAATTCACCCCTCCACTTT. Protein sequence: CASSLRQGANSPLHF.

This clonotype has ten or more counts. This chain links TRBV20-1 with TRBJ2-2, with 13 bases aligning to TRBD2. V lost 6 bases to trimming and J lost 3 bases; unmatched junction nucleotides: 7. The CDR3 runs 16 residues. Germline V gene lookup returns CDR1 DFQATT and CDR2 SNEGSKA (reference sequence). The CDR3 loop reads CSATTSGRGHTGELFF. The CDR3 DNA sequence: TGCAGTGCAACTACTAGCGGGAGGGGACACACCGGGGAGCTGTTTTTT.

The rearrangement joins TRBV27 to TRBJ2-7, with 8 positions matching TRBD1. V lost 5 bases, J lost 7 bases, and 7 bases stayed unmatched. The CDR3 spans 13 residues. The germline V gene encodes CDR1 MNHEY and CDR2 SMNVEV (reference sequence). CDR3 loop: CASSPDRGREQYF. In DNA form, the CDR3 reads TGTGCCAGCAGTCCCGACAGGGGTCGGGAGCAGTACTTC.

This clonotype was counted a few times. This rearrangement joins TRBV5-6 to TRBJ1-2; 8 bases are shared with TRBD1. The CDR3 consists of 14 residues. Germline values: CDR1 SGHDT, CDR2 YYEEEE. V shed 0 bases, J shed 6 bases, and the junction held 4 bases outside the gene matches. CDR3 sequence (DNA): TGTGCCAGCAGCTTGGAGGACAGGGAAAATGGCTACACCTTC. This sequence encodes CASSLEDRENGYTF.

There are many counts of this clonotype. The chain couples TRBV11-2 to TRBJ2-5; weak D call: TRBD1 (5 bases). Between the trimmed V and J ends, which lost 1 base and 5 bases, there was a span of 17 bases. The CDR3 is made up of 16 amino acids. CDR1 SGHAT and CDR2 FQNNGV come from the germline V gene. The CDR3 protein is CASSLGQGKVPETQYF. In nucleotides, the CDR3 is TGTGCCAGCAGCTTAGGTCAGGGCAAGGTACCGGAGACCCAGTACTTC.

This clonotype has a count of ten or more. The rearrangement joins TRBV12-3 or TRBV12-4 to TRBJ1-5, with a possible D match to TRBD1 (5 bases). This CDR3 has 14 residues. The ends were cut back, 2 bases at V and 6 bases at J, with 11 bases in the middle. The CDR3 DNA sequence: TGTGCCAGCAGTTTAAGGGGTGTATCTCAGCCCCAGCATTTT. It yields the protein CASSLRGVSQPQHF.

This clonotype was picked up a small number of times. This chain links TRBV11-2 with TRBJ2-1; 7 nucleotides match TRBD1. Germline V gene lookup returns CDR1 SGHAT and CDR2 FQNNGV. The CDR3 covers 17 residues. Trimming took 4 bases from V and 7 from J; bases not matched to a gene: 16. The CDR3 DNA is TGTGCCAGCAGCTCCAACATAGGGGGCCTCGGACGAAATGAGCAGTTCTTC. It encodes CASSSNIGGLGRNEQFF.

This clonotype was counted a few times. This sequence joins TRBV10-3 and TRBJ1-2; D may be TRBD1 (6 bases). Trimming stripped 2 bases from V and 4 bases from J, with 17 bases between. In germline, CDR1 is ENHRY, CDR2 SYGVKD. The CDR3 sequence is 16 residues long. The CDR3 bases are TGTGCCATCAGTGAGCGGAGCGGGGGCGCAGGCTATGGCTACACCTTC. Amino acid sequence: CAISERSGGAGYGYTF.

The chain employs TRBV20-1 and TRBJ2-3, with D unclear. Germline assignment: CDR1 DFQATT and CDR2 SNEGSKA (reference sequence). The CDR3 runs to 12 residues. The ends were cut back, 3 bases at V and 10 bases at J, with 14 bases in the middle. The CDR3: CSASPTRPPQYF. The CDR3 DNA reads as TGCAGTGCTAGCCCGACACGGCCCCCGCAGTATTTT.

This clonotype was found a few times. The V call is TRBV20-1, the J call TRBJ2-1; 7 nucleotides line up with TRBD2. Germline V lookup: CDR1 DFQATT, CDR2 SNEGSKA (reference sequence). There are 13 residues in the CDR3. The chain's CDR3 is CSVEGGASGEQFF. In nucleotides, the CDR3 is TGCAGCGTGGAGGGAGGGGCCAGTGGGGAGCAGTTCTTC.

This clonotype was seen a handful of times. The rearrangement uses TRBV15 and TRBJ1-4; D might be TRBD1 (6 bases). In germline, CDR1 is LNHNV, CDR2 YYDKDF (reference sequence). CDR3 length: 18 residues. The V end was cut by 1 base, the J end by 4 bases, with 19 bases between. CDR3 bases: TGTGCCACCAGCAGAGTGGGGCAGGGGATCTATGGTAATGAAAAACTGTTTTTT. Translation: CATSRVGQGIYGNEKLFF.

In this sample, this clonotype turned up a few times. The chain couples TRBV28 to TRBJ2-7, with 7 bases lining up with TRBD2. The CDR3 is 14 amino acids. Germline-derived CDR1 and CDR2 are MDHEN and SYDVKM. V shed 7 bases, J shed 6 bases, and the junction held 12 bases outside the gene matches. The CDR3 reads CASTAAGISSEQYF. CDR3 nucleotide sequence: TGTGCCAGCACCGCAGCGGGAATATCTTCCGAGCAGTACTTC.

This clonotype was seen a handful of times. The chain carries TRBV11-2 and TRBJ1-2, with TRBD1 matching over 10 bases. Germline V gene data show CDR1 as SGHAT and CDR2 as FQNNGV. The CDR3 extends over 18 amino acids. V lost 5 bases and J lost 3; bases outside the gene matches: 15. For the CDR3, the DNA is TGTGCCAGCAGCCCCTCTTGGGGTGACAGGGGGCGCGACTATGGCTACACCTTC. This encodes CASSPSWGDRGRDYGYTF.

Ten or more counts support this clonotype. This chain joins TRBV25-1 and TRBJ2-1, with TRBD1 identical over 7 bases. Germline CDR1 is MGHDK and CDR2 is SYGVNS. The V and J ends lost 3 bases and 5 bases, in that order; junction bases with no gene match: 7. The CDR3 runs 15 residues. The CDR3 bases are TGTGCCAGCAGTGATCACGACAGGGTTGACAATGAGCAGTTCTTC. It is translated as CASSDHDRVDNEQFF.

This clonotype was seen at least ten times. V gene TRBV9 combines with J gene TRBJ2-1; 8 nucleotides agree with TRBD2. The germline V gene encodes CDR1 SGDLS and CDR2 YYNGEE. V was clipped by 0 bases and J by 6 bases; unmatched bases: 8. The CDR3 covers 16 residues. CDR3 amino acids: CASSVVPSGSGNEQFF. The CDR3, as DNA: TGTGCCAGCAGCGTAGTTCCCAGCGGGAGTGGCAATGAGCAGTTCTTC.

This clonotype was recorded at least ten times. The DNA of the CDR3 is TGTGCCAGCAGCACCCAGGACAGGGCAGATACGCAGTATTTT. This encodes CASSTQDRADTQYF. This chain links TRBV7-9 with TRBJ2-3, with 8 bases matching TRBD1. The CDR3 consists of 14 residues. After removal of 5 bases from V and 4 bases from J, the junction contained 5 bases not matched to a gene. The germline gives CDR1 SEHNR, CDR2 FQNEAQ (reference sequence).

This clonotype was observed a handful of times. J is TRBJ1-6 and V is TRBV5-1; 8 bases are shared with TRBD1. The CDR3 has 15 residues. Germline V gene data show CDR1 as SGHRS and CDR2 as YFSETQ. After removal of 2 bases from V and 7 bases from J, the junction contained 5 bases not matched to a gene. The DNA of the CDR3 is TGCGCCAGCAGCTTCCAGGACAGGGCAAATTCACCCCTCCACTTT. Protein: CASSFQDRANSPLHF.